The clone carrying this T cell receptor beta chain appeared once. Its matching antigen is unknown. Some clones are missing from TCRdb's copy, which holds only in-frame ones; the method was immunoSEQ multiplex PCR. The sample consists of around 300,000 clones, more than 85% of them appearing once. This entry is derived from a study of Ad26.COV2.S vaccination and SARS-CoV-2 variants. Across the study: Ad26.COV2.S, an intramuscular injection, was given once or twice 56 days apart.

The CDR3 has 15 residues. V was clipped by 6 bases and J by 4 bases; unmatched bases: 3. Per the germline V gene, CDR1 is LGHNT and CDR2 is FRNRAP. Whole-study results and caveats: Spike-specific TCR breadth was greater in vaccine than placebo recipients. In TCR breadth and depth analyses, total T cell responses may have been underestimated.

The treatment is: some 20 received Ad26.COV2.S at low or high dose, single or two shots; about 5 received placebo; per-sample allocation not given. Material that was analyzed had been drawn on day 63 after the first vaccine or placebo injection. The donor was a Boston adult aged 18-55 years. The clonotype was recovered from a person between 18 and 65 years old who received the Ad26.COV2.S COVID-19 vaccine or a placebo. The sequencing here drew on peripheral blood, taken in a trial of Ad26.COV2.S vaccine versus placebo. This chain uses TRBV12-5 with TRBJ2-3, with 14 bases that match TRBD2. This CDR3 reads CASGLGLAGADTQYF. The CDR3 DNA follows: TGTGCTAGTGGGCTGGGACTAGCGGGAGCAGATACGCAGTATTTT.